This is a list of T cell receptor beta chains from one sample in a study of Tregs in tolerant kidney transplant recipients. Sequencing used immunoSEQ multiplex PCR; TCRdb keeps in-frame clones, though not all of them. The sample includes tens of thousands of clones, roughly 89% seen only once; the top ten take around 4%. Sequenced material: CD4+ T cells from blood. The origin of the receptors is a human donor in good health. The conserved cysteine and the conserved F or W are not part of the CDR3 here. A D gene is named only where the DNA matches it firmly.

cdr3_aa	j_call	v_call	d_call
ATRDWIGGEQY	TRBJ2-7	TRBV6-5	-
ASTIGSTSYGYT	TRBJ1-2	TRBV19	-
ASSPDGTGPQH	TRBJ1-5	TRBV5-1	TRBD1
ASSLRGETNTGELF	TRBJ2-2	TRBV9	-
AWSPTRVGELF	TRBJ2-2	TRBV30	-
ASSLVGDSSGQY	TRBJ2-7	TRBV11-3	-
ASSLEPREGTQY	TRBJ2-5	TRBV5-4	-
ASSGGSRLPYEQY	TRBJ2-7	TRBV27	-
ATDRNKGWASEAF	TRBJ1-1	TRBV6-1	-
ASSFDLLTRGGRNEQF	TRBJ2-1	TRBV7-2	TRBD2
ASSVRGELAGGNEQF	TRBJ2-1	TRBV9	TRBD2
ASWRIESEAF	TRBJ1-1	TRBV18	-
ASSSRRGSKTQY	TRBJ2-5	TRBV5-8	-
ASSLEIETQY	TRBJ2-5	TRBV5-1	-
ASSRATVGGTEAF	TRBJ1-1	TRBV7-9	-
ASSQDTVDSDEQY	TRBJ2-7	TRBV4-3	-
ASRDRGDTQY	TRBJ2-3	TRBV2	TRBD1
SGSVGNTIY	TRBJ1-3	TRBV20-1	-
ASSLVSGPFSYEQY	TRBJ2-7	TRBV5-6	-
ATSSSLEQY	TRBJ2-7	TRBV25-1	-
ASSLWGEPNYGYT	TRBJ1-2	TRBV27	-
ASSRADPKGELF	TRBJ2-2	TRBV4-1	-
ASSERDSTDTQY	TRBJ2-3	TRBV6-4	-
ASSQVGVDPTDTQY	TRBJ2-3	TRBV4-1	-
ASSLTRGGASYT	TRBJ1-2	TRBV11-1	TRBD1
ASSPLNLQETQY	TRBJ2-5	TRBV27	-
ASSVGAGIHYGYT	TRBJ1-2	TRBV5-4	-
ASSPGTTFTEAF	TRBJ1-1	TRBV7-3	-
AWKPGGTDTQY	TRBJ2-3	TRBV30	-
AISDSRGADTQY	TRBJ2-3	TRBV10-3	-
SVGTSNYGYT	TRBJ1-2	TRBV29-1	-
ASSHGTRSDNEQF	TRBJ2-1	TRBV11-1	TRBD2
ASSSDYGYGYT	TRBJ1-2	TRBV7-2	-
ASSQDRGGEDEKLF	TRBJ1-4	TRBV4-1	-
ASNNKDSGRDEQF	TRBJ2-1	TRBV9	-
ASSSLVQLTTEAF	TRBJ1-1	TRBV27	-
AWSVKNGAYEQY	TRBJ2-7	TRBV30	-
ASSEKGFGANVLT	TRBJ2-6	TRBV2	-
ASSLTGVGTGELF	TRBJ2-2	TRBV2	TRBD1
ASTTGGWGEKLF	TRBJ1-4	TRBV6-6	-
ASSLGLRGDYNNEQF	TRBJ2-1	TRBV5-1	-
ASSLPSLEAF	TRBJ1-1	TRBV5-4	-
AWGTGRTEAF	TRBJ1-1	TRBV30	TRBD1
ASSSDRDTQY	TRBJ2-3	TRBV7-6	-
ASSRLPTVPGNTIY	TRBJ1-3	TRBV7-6	-
ASSLGLGNEQF	TRBJ2-1	TRBV7-2	-
SVFLSEYPDTQY	TRBJ2-3	TRBV29-1	-
ASSYRASGTAEKLF	TRBJ1-4	TRBV6-6	TRBD1
ASSLRASTDTQY	TRBJ2-3	TRBV7-3	-
ASSPDIVNYGYT	TRBJ1-2	TRBV7-2	-
ASSVGTNQPQH	TRBJ1-5	TRBV9	-
ASSPPPPTQY	TRBJ2-5	TRBV2	-
ASSLVSGGTYEQY	TRBJ2-7	TRBV11-3	TRBD2
ASSQEPQGTGELF	TRBJ2-2	TRBV4-3	-
ATSPTLGYEQF	TRBJ2-1	TRBV15	-